This T cell receptor (beta chain) was profiled in a study of vaccination and CD4 T cells after COVID-19. Overall study: Every participant had a vaccine, which was either BNT162b2 or mRNA-1273, given in two doses. For a few convalescent patients, sampling occurred both at day 14 and at days 161 to 241 after vaccination. Whole-study findings and limits: Post-vaccination reactive clonotypes (median around 40) did not differ significantly from post-infection (roughly 21). Convalescent patients' vaccine-specific clones were spike mono-reactive in 304 of 307 cases.

As to this clonotype: Its cognate antigen is unknown.

One entry per CDR3 protein, called by TCRdb with MiXCR from the PCR reads. Here the sample spans 25,000 to 30,000 distinct CDR3 sequences, under 65% being singletons. Germline V gene data show CDR1 as MNHNS and CDR2 as SASEGT. The CDR3 length is 15 residues. V was cut by 6 bases and J by 8 bases, with 20 bases left in between. Time point here: late sampling 161 to 241 days after vaccination in three convalescent patients. The specimen was CD4+ T cells from blood, collected about 7 months after SARS-CoV-2 vaccination. The receptor was derived from a human donor who had recovered from COVID-19. V and J are TRBV6-1 and TRBJ2-1, with D perhaps TRBD1 (6 bases). The CDR3: CASSKTGRLRDEQFF. DNA of the CDR3: TGTGCCAGCAGCAAAACAGGGCGGTTGAGGGATGAGCAGTTCTTC.